This TCR beta chain emerged from a study of T-cell memory formation after mild COVID-19. TCRdb reanalysed the 5' RACE reads using MiXCR and keeps one entry per CDR3 protein. The sample includes roughly 340,000 distinct CDR3 sequences, approximately 22% of them seen just once. Trimming removed 0 bases at V and 2 bases at J, with 11 bases between. CDR1 is SGHRS and CDR2 is YFSETQ in the germline V gene. This CDR3 spans 15 amino acids. This TCR was recovered from a man aged 18 to 35 who had mild COVID-19 (a few samples of this study predate the infection). Cell type and time point are not known. Input material: PBMCs or a T cell subset sorted from them (not recorded which). V and J are TRBV5-1 and TRBJ1-1, with D perhaps TRBD1 (5 bases). The CDR3, as DNA: TGCGCCAGCAGCTTGGAACCCCAGGGAAACACTGAAGCTTTCTTT. Translating gives CASSLEPQGNTEAFF.